The source of this T cell receptor (beta chain) is a study of cytomegalovirus exposure and HLA in healthy donors. Whole-study results and caveats: Across donors, presence/absence analyses took sequencing depth to be roughly uniform. After further analysis at a later stage, 15,000 to 20,000 TCR beta sequences were associated with HLA alleles at 0.05 false discovery rate. Reportedly, HLA-A and HLA-B alleles of most subjects were accurately predicted from TCR beta.

V was trimmed by 3 bases and J by 4 bases, leaving 16 bases between them. The length of the CDR3 is 15 residues. CDR1 is SGHRS and CDR2 is YFSETQ in the germline V gene. Researchers ran the PCR with 60 Vbeta and 13 Jbeta primers. Sequencing was performed with immunoSEQ multiplex PCR; in TCRdb, only in-frame clones are kept and a portion is missing. The table has approximately 110,000 clones, 81% seen once; the top ten hold roughly 2.2%. Worth noting for this clone: Its matching antigen is unknown.

The origin of this receptor is a woman aged 30 to 39 in good health and CMV-seronegative. The chain employs TRBV5-1 and TRBJ1-1; a possible D gene is TRBD1 (5 bases). Sequenced material: PBMCs. The DNA for the CDR3 is TGCGCCAGCAGCTCCCGACAGCCGGGCGCCACTGAAGCTTTCTTT. Residues: CASSSRQPGATEAFF.